These T cell receptor beta chains were read from a single sample in a study of T cell responses to AZD1222 COVID-19 vaccine. Some clones are missing from TCRdb's copy, which holds only in-frame ones; the method was immunoSEQ multiplex PCR. This sample carries 110,000 or so clones, about 87% of them seen once, and the ten largest clones take less than 15%. This specimen was peripheral blood, taken on day 0 of AZD1222 vaccination. Source of these receptors: an adult in good health. Both conserved end residues are part of each CDR3. D genes are given only for firm matches. Size is stated for part of the rows, as once, few or many counts, or as a class when the clone is expanded.

j_call v_call clone_size d_call cdr3_aa cdr3_nt
TRBJ2-2 TRBV9 once . CASSTGLLLGTGELFF TGTGCCAGCAGTACCGGACTGTTGTTGGGAACCGGGGAGCTGTTTTTT
TRBJ1-6 TRBV19 few TRBD1 CASAGQPVYNSPLHF TGTGCCAGCGCGGGACAGCCCGTCTATAATTCACCCCTCCACTTT
TRBJ2-3 TRBV28 few TRBD2 CASSDGTSGRAMDTQYF TGTGCCAGCAGCGATGGGACTAGCGGGAGGGCGATGGATACGCAGTATTTT
TRBJ1-2 TRBV15 once TRBD1 CATSRNLRDRGNYGYTF TGTGCCACCAGCAGAAATCTCCGGGACAGGGGAAACTATGGCTACACCTTC
TRBJ2-2 TRBV2 . . CASSEKWFSAGELFF TGTGCCAGCAGTGAAAAGTGGTTTAGCGCCGGGGAGCTGTTTTTT
TRBJ1-1 TRBV9 . . CASSSVPNTEAFF TGTGCCAGCAGTTCCGTTCCGAACACTGAAGCTTTCTTT
TRBJ2-7 TRBV3-1/TRBV3-2 . . CASSSGREQYF TGTGCCAGCAGTTCGGGGCGCGAGCAGTACTTC
TRBJ2-7 TRBV2 few TRBD1 CATDGTGKRHEQYF TGTGCCACCGACGGGACAGGGAAAAGGCACGAGCAGTACTTC
TRBJ2-1 TRBV5-1 . TRBD1 CASSPGQGTYNEQFF TGCGCCAGCAGCCCGGGACAGGGGACCTACAATGAGCAGTTCTTC
TRBJ1-1 TRBV5-6 . . CASSPPYAREAFF TGTGCCAGCAGCCCCCCTTATGCCAGGGAAGCTTTCTTT
TRBJ2-7 TRBV18 . TRBD1 CASSPTGQGSLEQYF TGTGCCAGCTCACCAACGGGACAGGGTTCGCTCGAGCAGTACTTC
TRBJ2-3 TRBV5-4 . . CASSSDREDTQYF TGTGCCAGCAGCTCCGACCGGGAGGATACGCAGTATTTT
TRBJ2-5 TRBV28 . . CASSPSTVKGLRTQYF TGTGCCAGCAGCCCCTCGACAGTCAAGGGCCTTCGGACCCAGTACTTC
TRBJ1-3 TRBV6-6 many TRBD1 CASRDATGSGNTIYF TGTGCCAGCAGGGACGCGACAGGGAGCGGAAACACCATATATTTT
TRBJ1-3 TRBV28 . . CASSPTSAGNTIYF TGTGCCAGCAGTCCGACCAGCGCTGGAAACACCATATATTTT
TRBJ2-2 TRBV12-2 once . CASRLAFITIKLVPGELFF TGTGCAAGTCGCTTAGCTTTTATAACGATCAAATTGGTCCCCGGGGAGCTGTTTTTT
TRBJ2-7 TRBV28 . . CASSLRHEQYF TGTGCCAGCAGTTTAAGGCACGAGCAGTACTTC
TRBJ1-3 TRBV5-4 once . CASSLERLTNTIYF TGTGCCAGCAGCTTGGAACGGCTGACGAACACCATATATTTT
TRBJ1-1 TRBV30 . . CAWSVPDRGIPEAFF TGTGCCTGGAGTGTACCGGACAGAGGCATACCTGAAGCTTTCTTT
TRBJ2-5 TRBV7-3 once TRBD2 CASSLTSSGRGRQETQYF TGTGCCAGCAGCTTAACGTCGAGCGGGAGAGGCCGCCAAGAGACCCAGTACTTC
TRBJ1-5 TRBV28 . TRBD1 CASSFRQGVSNQPQHF TGTGCCAGCAGTTTTCGACAGGGGGTTAGTAATCAGCCCCAGCATTTT
TRBJ1-2 TRBV5-1 few . CASSLDHANYGYTF TGCGCCAGCAGCTTGGACCATGCTAACTATGGCTACACCTTC
TRBJ2-2 TRBV12-3/TRBV12-4 . . CASMFTGELFF TGTGCCAGCATGTTTACCGGGGAGCTGTTTTTT
TRBJ1-5 TRBV10-2 . . CASSDLPPNQPQHF TGCGCCAGCAGTGACCTTCCCCCCAATCAGCCCCAGCATTTT
TRBJ1-2 TRBV6-5 . . CASSYSGLGVEGYTF TGTGCCAGCAGTTACTCGGGTTTAGGGGTGGAAGGCTACACCTTC
TRBJ1-2 TRBV9 . TRBD1 CASSVEAGGAYGYTF TGTGCCAGCAGCGTAGAGGCAGGGGGAGCCTATGGCTACACCTTC
TRBJ1-2 TRBV27 . . CASSYRDIPLPRPYGYTF TGTGCCAGCAGTTACCGGGACATTCCCCTCCCACGGCCCTATGGCTACACCTTC
TRBJ2-6 TRBV6-5 . . CASRGGHSGANVLTF TGTGCCAGCAGGGGGGGCCACTCTGGGGCCAACGTCCTGACTTTC
TRBJ1-1 TRBV5-1 . TRBD1 CASSVQGDGTEAFF TGCGCCAGCAGCGTACAGGGGGACGGGACTGAAGCTTTCTTT
TRBJ1-1 TRBV18 once . CASSPSLSGAGTEAFF TGTGCCAGCTCACCTTCTCTTTCTGGGGCTGGGACTGAAGCTTTCTTT
TRBJ2-3 TRBV19 . TRBD2 CASSSSGRADTQYF TGTGCCAGTAGTAGTAGCGGGAGAGCAGATACGCAGTATTTT
TRBJ2-3 TRBV28 . TRBD2 CASSSSGRASLSQYF TGTGCCAGCAGTTCCAGCGGGAGGGCCTCCCTATCGCAGTATTTT
TRBJ2-2 TRBV6-1 . TRBD2 CASSEAVAGGTNTGELFF TGTGCCAGCAGTGAAGCGGTAGCGGGAGGGACGAACACCGGGGAGCTGTTTTTT
TRBJ2-5 TRBV18 . . CASSPLAGVETQYF TGTGCCAGCTCACCACTGGCAGGGGTGGAGACCCAGTACTTC
TRBJ2-1 TRBV7-9 . . CASSSGTNNEQFF TGTGCCAGCAGCTCCGGGACAAACAATGAGCAGTTCTTC
TRBJ2-5 TRBV2 . . CASSRGQETQYF TGTGCCAGCAGTCGAGGCCAAGAGACCCAGTACTTC
TRBJ2-2 TRBV13 . TRBD1 CASSSRDSSYGELFF TGTGCCAGCAGCTCCCGGGACAGCTCGTACGGGGAGCTGTTTTTT
TRBJ2-1 TRBV28 . TRBD2 CASSSPTSGPYNEQFF TGTGCCAGCAGTTCCCCGACTAGCGGGCCATACAATGAGCAGTTCTTC
TRBJ2-3 TRBV11-2 . TRBD2 CASSHGGRTDTQYF TGTGCCAGCAGCCACGGGGGGAGGACAGATACGCAGTATTTT
TRBJ1-5 TRBV11-2 . TRBD1 CASSFSGTGDQPQHF TGTGCCAGCAGCTTCTCCGGGACAGGGGATCAGCCCCAGCATTTT
TRBJ1-2 TRBV6-1 . . CASSEGRGYGYTF TGTGCCAGCAGTGAAGGGCGGGGCTATGGCTACACCTTC
TRBJ2-3 TRBV5-1 . . CASSYRVGDTQYF TGCGCCAGCAGCTACCGAGTGGGGGATACGCAGTATTTT
TRBJ1-2 TRBV4-2 . . CASSQTAGHYGYTF TGTGCCAGCAGCCAAACGGCCGGGCACTATGGCTACACCTTC
TRBJ2-3 TRBV7-2 . . CASSLGQTTTDTQYF TGTGCCAGCAGCTTAGGCCAGACCACCACAGATACGCAGTATTTT
TRBJ2-3 TRBV3-1/TRBV3-2 . TRBD2 CASSQDWPGGNKDTQYF TGTGCCAGCAGCCAAGATTGGCCGGGAGGGAACAAGGATACGCAGTATTTT
TRBJ1-1 TRBV15 few TRBD1 CATSRVQGARAFF TGTGCCACCAGCAGAGTACAGGGGGCGAGAGCTTTCTTT
TRBJ1-2 TRBV6-5 . . CASSYSGRGIHYGYTF TGTGCCAGCAGTTACTCTGGGAGGGGCATTCACTATGGCTACACCTTC